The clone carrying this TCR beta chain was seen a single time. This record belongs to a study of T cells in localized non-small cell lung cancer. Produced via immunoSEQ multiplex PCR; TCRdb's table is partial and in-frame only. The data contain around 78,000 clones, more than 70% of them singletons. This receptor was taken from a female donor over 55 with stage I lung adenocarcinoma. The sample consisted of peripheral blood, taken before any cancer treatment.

The CDR3 region has the DNA TGTGCCAGCAGAAACCAGGGGAGAGAGACCCAGTACTTC. This encodes CASRNQGRETQYF. The rearrangement joins TRBV11-2 to TRBJ2-5; TRBD1 might be the D (6 bases). The CDR3 totals 13 residues. Germline CDR1 is SGHAT and CDR2 is FQNNGV. Trimming removed 6 bases from V and 4 bases from J, with 12 bases in between.